The table lists the clone carrying this T cell receptor (beta chain) with a count of one. In the authors' workflow: Quantification of nucleated cells was approximated via reference gene primer amplification. Sequencing was performed with immunoSEQ multiplex PCR; in TCRdb, only in-frame clones are kept and a portion is missing. V and J calls and clone size are given by that table; D and trimming were obtained from the DNA. The data show more than 75,000 clones, 85% to 90% seen once. The data belong to a study of blood T cell repertoires in COVID-19. About the study: Samples taken during acute and convalescent COVID-19 were collected in the United States, Italy and Spain.

The V and J ends lost 6 bases and 0 bases respectively, with 8 bases between them. The CDR3 sequence is 13 residues long. The germline gives CDR1 MRHNA, CDR2 SNTAGT. Sequences were obtained from peripheral blood. V gene TRBV6-4 combines with J gene TRBJ1-1, with a possible D match to TRBD1 (6 bases). The TCR sequence derives from a woman in her seventies with acute or convalescent COVID-19. In DNA, the CDR3 is TGTGCCAGCAGAGGACAGTTGAACACTGAAGCTTTCTTT. Protein product: CASRGQLNTEAFF.